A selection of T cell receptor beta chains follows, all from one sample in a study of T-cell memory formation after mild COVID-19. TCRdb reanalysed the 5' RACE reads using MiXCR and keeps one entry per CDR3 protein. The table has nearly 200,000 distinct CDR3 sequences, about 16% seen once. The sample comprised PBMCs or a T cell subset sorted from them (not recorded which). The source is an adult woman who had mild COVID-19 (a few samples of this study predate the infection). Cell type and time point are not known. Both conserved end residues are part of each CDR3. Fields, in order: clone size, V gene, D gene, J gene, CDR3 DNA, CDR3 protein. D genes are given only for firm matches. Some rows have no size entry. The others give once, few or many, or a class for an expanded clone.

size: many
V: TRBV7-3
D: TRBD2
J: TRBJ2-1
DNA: TGTGCCAGCAGCTCGGGACTAGCGGGAGGTGGTGAGCAGTTCTTC
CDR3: CASSSGLAGGGEQFF

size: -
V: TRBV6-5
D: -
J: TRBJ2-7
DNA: TGTGCCAGCACTAGCGACTCCTACGAGCAGTACTTC
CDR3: CASTSDSYEQYF

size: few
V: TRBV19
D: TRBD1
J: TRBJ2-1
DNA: TGTGCCAGTCAGCAGGGACAGACCTACAATGAGCAGTTCTTC
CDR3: CASQQGQTYNEQFF

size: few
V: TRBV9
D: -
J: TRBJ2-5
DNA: TGTGCCAGCAGCGTAGCTTGGATCAACCAAGAGACCCAGTACTTC
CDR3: CASSVAWINQETQYF

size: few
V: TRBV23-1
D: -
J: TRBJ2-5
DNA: TGCGCCAGCAGTCACCTTGAGGGAGCGGAGACCCAGTACTTC
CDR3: CASSHLEGAETQYF

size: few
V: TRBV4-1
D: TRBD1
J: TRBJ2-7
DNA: TGCGCCAGCAGCCAAAACAGGGGCAACGAGCAGTACTTC
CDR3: CASSQNRGNEQYF

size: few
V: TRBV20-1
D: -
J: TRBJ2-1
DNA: TGCAGTGGCTGGAGGGCCTCTGATGAGCAGTTCTTC
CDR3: CSGWRASDEQFF

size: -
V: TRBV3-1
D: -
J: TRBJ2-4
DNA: TGTGCCAGCAGCCAAGAGGGGCGGGGGCCCAAAAACATTCAGTACTTC
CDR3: CASSQEGRGPKNIQYF

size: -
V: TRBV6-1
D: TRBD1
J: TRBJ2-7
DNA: TGTGCCAGCAGTCCGGACAGGGGAGGCGAGCAGTACTTC
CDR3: CASSPDRGGEQYF

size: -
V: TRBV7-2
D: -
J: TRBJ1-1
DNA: TGTGCCAGCAGCCCGAGGTCTTGGGGCACTGAAGCTTTCTTT
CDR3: CASSPRSWGTEAFF

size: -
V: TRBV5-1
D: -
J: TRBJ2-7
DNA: TGCGCCAGCAGCGGCTCCCGGGACGCCCGGTACGAGCAGTACTTC
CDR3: CASSGSRDARYEQYF

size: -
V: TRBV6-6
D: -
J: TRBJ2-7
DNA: TGTGCCAGCAGTTTAGGACGGACCTACGAGCAGTACTTC
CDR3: CASSLGRTYEQYF

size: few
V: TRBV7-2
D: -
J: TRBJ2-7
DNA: TGTGCCAGCAGCCTGGGCCGGGAATACGAGCAGTACTTC
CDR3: CASSLGREYEQYF

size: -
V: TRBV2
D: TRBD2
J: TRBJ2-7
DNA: TGTGCCAGTCGGGGACTAGCGGGGGTCGAGCAGTACTTC
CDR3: CASRGLAGVEQYF